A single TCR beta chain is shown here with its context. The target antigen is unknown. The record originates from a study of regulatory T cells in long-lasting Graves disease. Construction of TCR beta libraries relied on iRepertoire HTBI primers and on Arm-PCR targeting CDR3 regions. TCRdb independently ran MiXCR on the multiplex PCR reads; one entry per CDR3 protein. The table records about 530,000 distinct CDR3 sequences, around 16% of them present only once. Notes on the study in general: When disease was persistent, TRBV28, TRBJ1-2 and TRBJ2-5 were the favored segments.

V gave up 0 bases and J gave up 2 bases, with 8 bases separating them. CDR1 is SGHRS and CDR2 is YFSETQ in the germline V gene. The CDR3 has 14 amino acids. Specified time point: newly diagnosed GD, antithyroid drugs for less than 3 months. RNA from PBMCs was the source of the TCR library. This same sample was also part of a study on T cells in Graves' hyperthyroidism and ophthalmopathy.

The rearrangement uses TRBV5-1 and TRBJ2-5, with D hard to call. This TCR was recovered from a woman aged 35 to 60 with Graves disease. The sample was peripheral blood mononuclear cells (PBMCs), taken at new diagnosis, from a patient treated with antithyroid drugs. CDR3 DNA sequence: TGCGCCAGCAGCTTGGGGTGGCTTCAAGAGACCCAGTACTTC. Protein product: CASSLGWLQETQYF.